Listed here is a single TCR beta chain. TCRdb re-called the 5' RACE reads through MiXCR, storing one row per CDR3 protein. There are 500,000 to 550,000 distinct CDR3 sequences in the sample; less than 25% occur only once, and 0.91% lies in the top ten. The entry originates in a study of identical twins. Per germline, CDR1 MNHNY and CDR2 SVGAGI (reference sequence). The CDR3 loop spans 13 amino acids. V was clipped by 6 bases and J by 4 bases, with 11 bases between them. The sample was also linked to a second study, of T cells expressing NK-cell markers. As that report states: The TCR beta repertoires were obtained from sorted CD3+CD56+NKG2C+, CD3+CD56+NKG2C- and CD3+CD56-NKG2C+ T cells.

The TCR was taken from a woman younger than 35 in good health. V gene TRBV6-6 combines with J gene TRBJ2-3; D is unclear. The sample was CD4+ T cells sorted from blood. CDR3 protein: CASRDQRPDTQYF. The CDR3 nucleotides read TGTGCCAGCAGAGACCAACGACCAGATACGCAGTATTTT.